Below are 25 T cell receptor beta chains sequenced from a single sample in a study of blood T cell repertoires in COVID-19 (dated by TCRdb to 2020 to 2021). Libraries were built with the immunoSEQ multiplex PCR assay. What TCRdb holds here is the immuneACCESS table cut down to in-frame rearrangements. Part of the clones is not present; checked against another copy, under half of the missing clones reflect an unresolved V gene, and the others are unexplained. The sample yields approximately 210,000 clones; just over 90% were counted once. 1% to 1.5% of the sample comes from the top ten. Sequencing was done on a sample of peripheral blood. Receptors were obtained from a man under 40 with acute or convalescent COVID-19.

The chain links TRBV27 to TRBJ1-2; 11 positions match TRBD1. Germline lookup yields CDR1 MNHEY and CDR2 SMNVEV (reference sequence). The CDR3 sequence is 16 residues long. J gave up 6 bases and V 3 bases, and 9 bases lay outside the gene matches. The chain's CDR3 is CASSFSGQGAVDGYTF. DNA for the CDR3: TGTGCCAGCAGTTTTTCAGGACAGGGGGCGGTAGATGGCTACACCTTC.

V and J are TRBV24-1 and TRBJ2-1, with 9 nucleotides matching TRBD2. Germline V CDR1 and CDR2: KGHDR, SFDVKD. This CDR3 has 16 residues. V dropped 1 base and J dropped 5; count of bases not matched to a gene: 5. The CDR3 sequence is CATSDFLAGVDNEQFF. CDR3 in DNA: TGTGCCACCAGTGATTTCTTAGCGGGAGTTGACAATGAGCAGTTCTTC.

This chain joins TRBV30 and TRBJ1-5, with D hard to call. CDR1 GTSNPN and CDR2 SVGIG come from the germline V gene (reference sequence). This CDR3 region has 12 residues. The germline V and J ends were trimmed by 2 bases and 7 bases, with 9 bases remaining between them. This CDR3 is CAWSTGAQPQHF. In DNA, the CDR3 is TGTGCCTGGAGTACGGGAGCGCAGCCCCAGCATTTT.

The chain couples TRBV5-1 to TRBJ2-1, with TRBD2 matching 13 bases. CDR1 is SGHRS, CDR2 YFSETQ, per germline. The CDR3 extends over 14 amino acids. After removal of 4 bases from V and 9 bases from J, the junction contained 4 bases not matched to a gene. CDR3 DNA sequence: TGCGCCAGCAGCGAGTGGACTAGCGGGAGTGAGCAGTTCTTC. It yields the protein CASSEWTSGSEQFF.

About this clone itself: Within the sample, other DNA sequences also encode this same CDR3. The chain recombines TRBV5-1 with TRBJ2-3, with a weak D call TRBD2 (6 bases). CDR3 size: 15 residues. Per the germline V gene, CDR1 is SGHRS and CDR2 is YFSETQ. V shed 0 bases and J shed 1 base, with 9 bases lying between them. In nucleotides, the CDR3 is TGCGCCAGCAGCTTGGAAACGGGGGGCACAGATACGCAGTATTTT. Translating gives CASSLETGGTDTQYF.

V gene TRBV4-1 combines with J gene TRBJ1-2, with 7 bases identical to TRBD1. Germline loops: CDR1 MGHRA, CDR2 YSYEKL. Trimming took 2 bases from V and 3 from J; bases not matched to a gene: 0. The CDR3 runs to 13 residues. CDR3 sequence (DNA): TGCGCCAGCAGCCAACAGGGGGACTATGGCTACACCTTC. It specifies CASSQQGDYGYTF.

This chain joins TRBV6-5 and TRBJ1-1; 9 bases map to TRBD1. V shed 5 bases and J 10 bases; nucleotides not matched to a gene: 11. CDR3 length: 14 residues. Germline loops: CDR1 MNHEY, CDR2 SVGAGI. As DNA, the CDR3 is TGTGCCAGCAGTCTACAGGGGGCGGAGGGGGTAGCTTTCTTT. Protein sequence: CASSLQGAEGVAFF.

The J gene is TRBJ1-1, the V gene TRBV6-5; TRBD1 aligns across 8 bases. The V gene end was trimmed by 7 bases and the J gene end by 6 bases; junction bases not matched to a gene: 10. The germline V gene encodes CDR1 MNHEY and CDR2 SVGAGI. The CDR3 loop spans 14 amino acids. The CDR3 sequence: CASNVDRGRPEAFF. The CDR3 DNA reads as TGTGCCAGCAACGTTGACAGGGGACGTCCTGAAGCTTTCTTT.

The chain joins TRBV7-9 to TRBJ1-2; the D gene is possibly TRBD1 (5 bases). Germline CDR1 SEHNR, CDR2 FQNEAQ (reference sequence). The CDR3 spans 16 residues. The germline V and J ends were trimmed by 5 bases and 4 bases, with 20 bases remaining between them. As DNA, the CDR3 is TGTGCCAGCAGCCCAAGGGGTATTAGTGTTTCCTATGGCTACACCTTC. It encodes CASSPRGISVSYGYTF. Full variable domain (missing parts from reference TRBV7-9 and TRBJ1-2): DTGVSQNPRHKITKRGQNVTFRCDPISEHNRLYWYRQTLGQGPEFLTYFQNEAQLEKSRLLSDRFSAERPKGSFSTLEIQRTEQGDSAMYLCASSPRGISVSYGYTFGSGTRLTVV.

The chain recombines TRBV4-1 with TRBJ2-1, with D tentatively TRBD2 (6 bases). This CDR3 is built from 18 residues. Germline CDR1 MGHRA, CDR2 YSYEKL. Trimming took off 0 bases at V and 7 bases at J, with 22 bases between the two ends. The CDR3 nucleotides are TGCGCCAGCAGCCAAGATCACTTCGGGGGAGATTGGGTTAATGAGCAGTTCTTC. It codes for CASSQDHFGGDWVNEQFF.

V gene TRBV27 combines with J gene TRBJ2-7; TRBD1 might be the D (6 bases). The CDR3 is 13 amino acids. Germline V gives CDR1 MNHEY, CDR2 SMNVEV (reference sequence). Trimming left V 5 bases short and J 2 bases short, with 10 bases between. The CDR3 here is CASSTTGTYEQYF. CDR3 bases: TGTGCCAGCAGTACTACAGGGACCTACGAGCAGTACTTC.

CDR3 nucleotide sequence: TGTGCCAGCAGTTTTTCGGGGAGTGAGCAGTTCTTC. Its protein product is CASSFSGSEQFF. The gene calls are TRBV28 and TRBJ2-1; perhaps TRBD2 as D (5 bases). The CDR3 is 12 amino acids. Trimming shortened V by 3 bases and J by 9 bases, and 9 bases separated the two germline ends. The germline V gene encodes CDR1 MDHEN and CDR2 SYDVKM. Filled out from reference TRBV28 and TRBJ2-1, the complete variable domain reads DVKVTQSSRYLVKRTGEKVFLECVQDMDHENMFWYRQDPGLGLRLIYFSYDVKMKEKGDIPEGYSVSREKKERFSLILESASTNQTSMYLCASSFSGSEQFFGPGTRLTVL.

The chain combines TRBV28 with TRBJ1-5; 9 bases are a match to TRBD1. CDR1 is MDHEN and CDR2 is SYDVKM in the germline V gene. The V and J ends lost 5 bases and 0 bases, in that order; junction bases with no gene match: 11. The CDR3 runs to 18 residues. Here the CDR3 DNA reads TGTGCCAGCAGTCCCGCCCTCGGGACAGGGCCTAGCAATCAGCCCCAGCATTTT. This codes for CASSPALGTGPSNQPQHF.

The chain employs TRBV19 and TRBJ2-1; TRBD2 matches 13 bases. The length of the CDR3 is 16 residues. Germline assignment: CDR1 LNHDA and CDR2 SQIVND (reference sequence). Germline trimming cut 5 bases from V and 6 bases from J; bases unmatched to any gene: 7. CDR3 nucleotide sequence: TGTGCCAGTAGTCTACTAGCGGGAGGGCCGATCAATGAGCAGTTCTTC. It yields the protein CASSLLAGGPINEQFF.

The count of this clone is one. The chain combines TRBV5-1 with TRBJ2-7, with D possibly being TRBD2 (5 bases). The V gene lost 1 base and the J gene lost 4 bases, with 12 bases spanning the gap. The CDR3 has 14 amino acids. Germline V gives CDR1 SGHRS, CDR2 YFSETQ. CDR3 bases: TGCGCCAGCAGCTTGCTCCTAGCTAGTTACGAGCAGTACTTC. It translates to CASSLLLASYEQYF. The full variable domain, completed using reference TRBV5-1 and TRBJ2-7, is KAGVTQTPRYLIKTRGQQVTLSCSPISGHRSVSWYQQTPGQGLQFLFEYFSETQRNKGNFPGRFSGRQFSNSRSEMNVSTLELGDSALYLCASSLLLASYEQYFGPGTRLTVT.

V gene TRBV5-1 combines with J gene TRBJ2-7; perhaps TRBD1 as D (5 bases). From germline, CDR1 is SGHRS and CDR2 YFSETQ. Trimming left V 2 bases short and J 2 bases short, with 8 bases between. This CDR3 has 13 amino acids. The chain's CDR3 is CASSFTGAYEQYF. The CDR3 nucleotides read TGCGCCAGCAGCTTTACAGGTGCCTACGAGCAGTACTTC.

The CDR3 bases are TGTGCCAGCAGCTTAGATAGAGATGAGCAGTTCTTC. This translates into CASSLDRDEQFF. The chain links TRBV11-2 to TRBJ2-1; D unclear. This CDR3 spans 12 amino acids. CDR1 and CDR2 (germline): SGHAT, FQNNGV. The germline V and J ends were trimmed by 0 bases and 8 bases, with 5 bases remaining between them.

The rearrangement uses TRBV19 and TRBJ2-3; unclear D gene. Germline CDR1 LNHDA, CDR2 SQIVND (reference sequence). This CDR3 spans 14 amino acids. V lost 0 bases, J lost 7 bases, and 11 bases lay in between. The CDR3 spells CASSIDLTTHTQYF. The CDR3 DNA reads TGTGCCAGTAGTATAGATCTGACGACTCATACGCAGTATTTT.

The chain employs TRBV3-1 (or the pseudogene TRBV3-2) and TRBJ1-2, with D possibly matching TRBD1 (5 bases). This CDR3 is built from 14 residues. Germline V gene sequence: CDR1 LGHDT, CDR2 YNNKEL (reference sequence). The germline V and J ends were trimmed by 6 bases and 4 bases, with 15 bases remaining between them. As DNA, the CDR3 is TGTGCCAGCAGACCGCCAGGGATTTCCTATGGCTACACCTTC. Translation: CASRPPGISYGYTF.

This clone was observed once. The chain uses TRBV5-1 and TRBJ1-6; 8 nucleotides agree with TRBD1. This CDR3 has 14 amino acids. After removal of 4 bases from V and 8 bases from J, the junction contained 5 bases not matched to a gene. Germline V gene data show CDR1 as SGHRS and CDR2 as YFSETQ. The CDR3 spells CASSLRQGYSPLHF. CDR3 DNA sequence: TGCGCCAGCAGCCTTAGACAGGGGTATTCACCCCTCCACTTT.

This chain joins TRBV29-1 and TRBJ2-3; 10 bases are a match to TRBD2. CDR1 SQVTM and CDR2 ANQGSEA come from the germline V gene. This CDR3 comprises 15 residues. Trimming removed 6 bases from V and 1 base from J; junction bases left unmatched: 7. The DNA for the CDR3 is TGCAGCGTACCAGGGGGGACTAGCGGCACAGATACGCAGTATTTT. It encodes CSVPGGTSGTDTQYF.

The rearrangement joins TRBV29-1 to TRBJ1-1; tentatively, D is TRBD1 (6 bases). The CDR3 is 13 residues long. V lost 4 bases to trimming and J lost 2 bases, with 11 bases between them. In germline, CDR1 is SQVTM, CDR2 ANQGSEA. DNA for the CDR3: TGCAGCGTTGGAGGGGGAGTAAACACTGAAGCTTTCTTT. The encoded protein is CSVGGGVNTEAFF.

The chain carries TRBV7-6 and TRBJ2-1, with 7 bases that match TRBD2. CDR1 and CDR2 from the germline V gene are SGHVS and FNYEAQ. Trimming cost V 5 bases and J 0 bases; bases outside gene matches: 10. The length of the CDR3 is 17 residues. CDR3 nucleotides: TGTGCCAGCAGCCTTCAGCCGGGGACTAACTCCTACAATGAGCAGTTCTTC. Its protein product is CASSLQPGTNSYNEQFF.

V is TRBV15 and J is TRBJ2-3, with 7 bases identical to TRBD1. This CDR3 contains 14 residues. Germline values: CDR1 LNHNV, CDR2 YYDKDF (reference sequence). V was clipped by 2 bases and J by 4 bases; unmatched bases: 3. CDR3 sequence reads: CATSRTQGPDTQYF. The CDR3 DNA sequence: TGTGCCACCAGCAGAACACAGGGGCCAGATACGCAGTATTTT.

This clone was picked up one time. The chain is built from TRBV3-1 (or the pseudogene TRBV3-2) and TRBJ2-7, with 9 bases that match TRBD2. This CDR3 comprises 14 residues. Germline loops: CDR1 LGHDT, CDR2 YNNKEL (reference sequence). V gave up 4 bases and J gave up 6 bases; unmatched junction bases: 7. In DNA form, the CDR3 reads TGTGCCAGCAGCCTTCCAGGGACTAGCCCCGAGCAGTACTTC. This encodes CASSLPGTSPEQYF.